The 28 T cell receptor beta chains below come from one sample, sequenced in a study of blood T cell repertoires in COVID-19. Assay used: immunoSEQ multiplex PCR; TCRdb lists only in-frame clones, some missing. The sample lists approximately 53,000 clones, about 85% seen once, with 22% in the top ten. Sequenced material: peripheral blood. These receptors were obtained from a woman of 80 years or more with COVID-19, enrolled during active disease.

This clone came up once. CDR3 nucleotide sequence: TGTGCCAGCAGCTCGGGACAGGGTGTGGCGAACACTGAAGCTTTCTTT. This codes for CASSSGQGVANTEAFF. The chain is built from TRBV5-6 and TRBJ1-1; 9 nucleotides line up with TRBD1. V was clipped by 3 bases and J by 1 base; unmatched bases: 7. There are 16 residues in the CDR3. Germline V gives CDR1 SGHDT, CDR2 YYEEEE. Based on the CDR3 plus reference TRBV5-6 and TRBJ1-1, the full variable domain is DAGVTQSPTHLIKTRGQQVTLRCSPKSGHDTVSWYQQALGQGPQFIFQYYEEEERQRGNFPDRFSGHQFPNYSSELNVNALLLGDSALYLCASSSGQGVANTEAFFGQGTRLTVV.

V is TRBV9 and J is TRBJ2-1, with 13 bases fitting TRBD2. The germline V gene has CDR1 SGDLS and CDR2 YYNGEE. After removal of 0 bases from V and 8 bases from J, the junction contained 5 bases not matched to a gene. CDR3 length equals 16 residues. The CDR3 bases are TGTGCCAGCAGCGTAGAGGGACTAGCGGGGTTGGATGAGCAGTTCTTC. This gives the protein CASSVEGLAGLDEQFF.

This clone turned up a few times. This sequence joins TRBV18 and TRBJ1-2; TRBD1 agrees at 7 bases. V lost 3 bases and J lost 4; bases outside the gene matches: 5. The germline CDR1 and CDR2 sequences are KGHSH and LQKENI. The CDR3 is 14 amino acids. In DNA, the CDR3 is TGTGCCAGCTCACCTCCGGGACAGCGCTATGGCTACACCTTC. Its translation: CASSPPGQRYGYTF.

The chain combines TRBV3-1 (or the pseudogene TRBV3-2) with TRBJ2-7; the match to TRBD2 covers 13 bases. This CDR3 is 17 amino acids long. V shed 2 bases and J 6 bases; nucleotides not matched to a gene: 10. The V gene's germline CDR1 is LGHDT and CDR2 YNNKEL (reference sequence). Written as DNA, the CDR3 is TGTGCCAGCAGCCAACCCTCTGAGACTAGCGGGGGGAGCGAGCAGTACTTC. It encodes CASSQPSETSGGSEQYF.

The genes are TRBV6-1 and TRBJ2-3; D possibly corresponds to TRBD2 (7 bases). CDR1 is MNHNS, CDR2 SASEGT, per germline. Trimming took 4 bases from V and 5 from J, leaving 19 bases between them. The CDR3 extends over 16 amino acids. In DNA form, the CDR3 reads TGTGCCAGCAGTGTATTCATTCGGGGGGCGGGAGATACGCAGTATTTT. The encoded protein is CASSVFIRGAGDTQYF.

The chain joins TRBV11-3 to TRBJ2-3; possible D gene TRBD2, 6 bases. This CDR3 has 14 amino acids. V lost 4 bases, J lost 2 bases, and 10 bases lay in between. In germline, CDR1 is SGHNT, CDR2 YENEEA. For the CDR3, the DNA is TGTGCCAGCAGCTCGGTAGCGGCCACAGATACGCAGTATTTT. Translating gives CASSSVAATDTQYF.

This clone has a single count. The V call is TRBV11-3, the J call TRBJ2-2; D remains ambiguous. CDR1 is SGHNT, CDR2 YENEEA, per germline. Between the trimmed V and J ends, which lost 5 bases and 6 bases, there was a span of 10 bases. The CDR3 consists of 13 residues. This chain's CDR3 is CASSPSTSGELFF. The CDR3 DNA follows: TGTGCCAGCAGCCCCTCGACATCCGGGGAGCTGTTTTTT.

The CDR3 nucleotides are TGTGCCAGCAGCCCCGGGGGGAGAACGCCTGGAAACACCATATATTTT. It codes for CASSPGGRTPGNTIYF. This chain joins TRBV21-1 and TRBJ1-3. TRBV21-1 is reported as a pseudogene. The length of the CDR3 is 16 residues.

This rearrangement joins TRBV3-1 (or the pseudogene TRBV3-2) to TRBJ1-2; TRBD1 matches at 7 bases. The CDR3 is 11 residues long. Germline loops: CDR1 LGHDT, CDR2 YNNKEL (reference sequence). The V and J ends lost 3 bases and 12 bases, in that order; junction bases with no gene match: 4. CDR3: CASSHGGTDTF. CDR3 nucleotides: TGTGCCAGCAGCCATGGGGGGACAGACACCTTC.

The V call is TRBV9, the J call TRBJ2-7; 12 positions agree with TRBD1. The germline V gene encodes CDR1 SGDLS and CDR2 YYNGEE. Trimming took 3 bases from V and 2 from J; bases not matched to a gene: 3. The CDR3 totals 15 residues. The CDR3 loop reads CASSGGTGGPYEQYF. The CDR3 bases are TGTGCCAGCAGCGGCGGGACAGGGGGCCCCTACGAGCAGTACTTC.

The V and J genes are TRBV19 and TRBJ2-4, with TRBD1 matching over 8 bases. Germline CDR1 is LNHDA and CDR2 is SQIVND (reference sequence). The CDR3 extends over 15 amino acids. Unmatched junction bases numbered 8, after V lost 4 bases and J lost 6 bases. The chain's CDR3 is CASSTWTGSGNIQYF. The DNA of the CDR3 is TGTGCCAGTAGTACTTGGACAGGGTCGGGAAACATTCAGTACTTC.

V and J are TRBV5-6 and TRBJ1-3, with 9 bases identical to TRBD1. The CDR3 consists of 15 residues. Unmatched junction bases numbered 2, after V lost 3 bases and J lost 1 base. From germline, CDR1 is SGHDT and CDR2 YYEEEE. As DNA, the CDR3 is TGTGCCAGCAGCTGGGACAGGGTTTCTGGAAACACCATATATTTT. Protein product: CASSWDRVSGNTIYF.

The chain links TRBV6-6 to TRBJ1-2; 11 bases agree with TRBD1. The V gene end was trimmed by 0 bases and the J gene end by 9 bases; junction bases not matched to a gene: 6. In germline, CDR1 is MNHNY, CDR2 SVGAGI (reference sequence). The CDR3 runs 15 residues. CDR3 sequence: CASSYSAGTGGSYTF. The CDR3 DNA reads as TGTGCCAGCAGTTACTCTGCCGGGACAGGGGGGAGCTACACCTTC.

In this sample, this clone turned up once. The J gene is TRBJ1-5, the V gene TRBV4-1, with 7 bases that match TRBD1. With 1 base clipped from V and 2 bases from J, the junction kept 8 bases outside the gene matches. In germline, CDR1 is MGHRA, CDR2 YSYEKL. The CDR3 has 17 amino acids. The CDR3 bases are TGCGCCAGCAGCCAAGCGGACAGGCGTCGCGGCAATCAGCCCCAGCATTTT. It encodes CASSQADRRRGNQPQHF.

The rearrangement links TRBV5-6 to TRBJ1-6; a possible D gene is TRBD1 (5 bases). The CDR3 is 16 residues long. Germline values: CDR1 SGHDT, CDR2 YYEEEE. V dropped 4 bases and J dropped 2 bases, with 13 bases sitting between them. Written as DNA, the CDR3 is TGTGCCAGCAGCCCGACGGAGGGACCCTATAATTCACCCCTCCACTTT. Its protein product is CASSPTEGPYNSPLHF.

V gene TRBV2 combines with J gene TRBJ2-7, with 14 nucleotides matching TRBD2. The CDR3 consists of 14 residues. Trimming took 6 bases from V and 4 from J; bases not matched to a gene: 2. Germline-derived CDR1 and CDR2 are SNHLY and FYNNEI. For the CDR3, the DNA is TGTGCCAGCAGAGGACTAGCGGGGGGTTACGAGCAGTACTTC. It is translated as CASRGLAGGYEQYF. The full variable domain, in which reference TRBV2 and TRBJ2-7 provide the parts outside the CDR3, is EPEVTQTPSHQVTQMGQEVILRCVPISNHLYFYWYRQILGQKVEFLVSFYNNEISEKSEIFDDQFSVERPDGSNFTLKIRSTKLEDSAMYFCASRGLAGGYEQYFGPGTRLTVT.

The V call is TRBV29-1, the J call TRBJ1-2; possibly TRBD1 for D (6 bases). Germline V gene data show CDR1 as SQVTM and CDR2 as ANQGSEA. V was shortened by 8 bases and J by 6 bases, with 16 bases between the two germline ends. The CDR3 is 12 amino acids. Here the CDR3 DNA reads TGCAGCACAGAGCAGGGGCCGGATGGCTACACCTTC. This sequence encodes CSTEQGPDGYTF.

This chain uses TRBV7-2 with TRBJ1-1; D may be TRBD1 (5 bases). Trimming pared 7 bases from V and 1 base from J, leaving 22 bases between. Germline CDR1 SGHTA, CDR2 FQGNSA. The CDR3 length is 17 residues. CDR3 DNA: TGTGCCAGCACGCCAACTATAGGGGCAAGAGGGAACACTGAAGCTTTCTTT. Translating gives CASTPTIGARGNTEAFF.

The chain combines TRBV19 with TRBJ2-2; 10 bases fit TRBD1. The V gene's germline CDR1 is LNHDA and CDR2 SQIVND (reference sequence). V gave up 0 bases and J gave up 3 bases; unmatched junction bases: 4. The CDR3 is 17 residues long. CDR3 amino acids: CASSIDRQGAYTGELFF. CDR3 sequence (DNA): TGTGCCAGTAGTATAGATCGACAGGGGGCCTACACCGGGGAGCTGTTTTTT.

The J gene is TRBJ2-1, the V gene TRBV7-7; 10 nucleotides agree with TRBD1. The V gene end was trimmed by 5 bases and the J gene end by 6 bases; junction bases not matched to a gene: 7. The germline V gene encodes CDR1 SSHAT and CDR2 FNYEAQ (reference sequence). This CDR3 is 15 amino acids long. The CDR3 loop is CASSPGQGGGNEQFF. The CDR3 DNA reads TGTGCCAGCAGCCCAGGACAGGGGGGCGGCAATGAGCAGTTCTTC. The entire variable domain, with the rest obtained from reference TRBV7-7 and TRBJ2-1, is as follows: GAGVSQSPRYKVTKRGQDVTLRCDPISSHATLYWYQQALGQGPEFLTYFNYEAQPDKSGLPSDRFSAERPEGSISTLTIQRTEQRDSAMYRCASSPGQGGGNEQFFGPGTRLTVL.

J is TRBJ1-3 and V is TRBV11-2, with D possibly matching TRBD1 (5 bases). This CDR3 is built from 15 residues. Germline CDR1 and CDR2: SGHAT and FQNNGV. V lost 7 bases and J 3 bases, leaving 16 bases between the germline ends. CDR3 amino acids: CASTSGEGRGNTIYF. The CDR3 nucleotides read TGTGCCAGCACCTCGGGGGAGGGCCGTGGAAACACCATATATTTT.

The genes are TRBV5-6 and TRBJ2-1, with a possible D match to TRBD2 (5 bases). Germline values: CDR1 SGHDT, CDR2 YYEEEE. V dropped 4 bases and J dropped 8 bases, with 19 bases sitting between them. This CDR3 contains 15 residues. The CDR3 nucleotides are TGTGCCAGCAGCGCCCTGGCGGAGAGGGCGGATGAGCAGTTCTTC. It encodes CASSALAERADEQFF. The variable domain in full, completed from reference TRBV5-6 and TRBJ2-1, reads DAGVTQSPTHLIKTRGQQVTLRCSPKSGHDTVSWYQQALGQGPQFIFQYYEEEERQRGNFPDRFSGHQFPNYSSELNVNALLLGDSALYLCASSALAERADEQFFGPGTRLTVL.

The chain carries TRBV7-2 and TRBJ2-3; 8 bases line up with TRBD2. Trimming took 7 bases from V and 6 from J; bases not matched to a gene: 9. The CDR3 runs 14 residues. Germline lookup yields CDR1 SGHTA and CDR2 FQGNSA. The CDR3 sequence is CASTLRRGDDTQYF. The DNA of the CDR3 is TGTGCCAGCACCCTACGGCGGGGGGACGATACGCAGTATTTT.

The J gene is TRBJ2-1, the V gene TRBV6-5; 13 nucleotides align to TRBD2. This CDR3 contains 15 residues. J gave up 6 bases and V 5 bases, and 4 bases lay outside the gene matches. Germline CDR1 reads MNHEY; CDR2 reads SVGAGI. The CDR3 DNA is TGTGCCAGCAGTCCACTAGCGGGGGGGCTCAATGAGCAGTTCTTC. Amino acids: CASSPLAGGLNEQFF.

V is TRBV11-2 and J is TRBJ1-6; 10 nucleotides line up with TRBD1. The CDR3 runs to 17 residues. The germline V gene encodes CDR1 SGHAT and CDR2 FQNNGV. The junction had 10 bases not matched to a gene; V was cut back by 2 bases and J by 9 bases. As DNA, the CDR3 is TGTGCCAGCAGCTTACCCGACAGGGGGCTTTTAATTTCACCCCTCCACTTT. It yields the protein CASSLPDRGLLISPLHF.

The rearrangement joins TRBV19 to TRBJ2-2; perhaps TRBD2 as D (5 bases). Trimming cost V 4 bases and J 0 bases, with 12 bases left between them. The CDR3 length is 16 residues. CDR1 and CDR2 from the germline V gene are LNHDA and SQIVND (reference sequence). The CDR3 protein is CASSRAGVSNTGELFF. CDR3 nucleotide sequence: TGTGCCAGTAGTAGGGCCGGGGTATCGAACACCGGGGAGCTGTTTTTT.

A few counts support this clone. This chain links TRBV29-1 with TRBJ1-3, with 7 bases matching TRBD1. Germline loops: CDR1 SQVTM, CDR2 ANQGSEA. V shed 4 bases and J 5 bases; nucleotides not matched to a gene: 5. The CDR3 length is 13 residues. The CDR3 DNA is TGCAGCGTTGGGCAGGGGGGAAGAAACACCATATATTTT. It codes for CSVGQGGRNTIYF.

V usage is TRBV6-5 and J usage is TRBJ1-2, with D perhaps TRBD1 (5 bases). Deletions cut 2 bases from V and 5 bases from J, with 9 bases between. Germline values: CDR1 MNHEY, CDR2 SVGAGI. This CDR3 is 13 amino acids long. For the CDR3, the DNA is TGTGCCAGCAGTTACCCGGGGGGGTATGGCTACACCTTC. This translates into CASSYPGGYGYTF.